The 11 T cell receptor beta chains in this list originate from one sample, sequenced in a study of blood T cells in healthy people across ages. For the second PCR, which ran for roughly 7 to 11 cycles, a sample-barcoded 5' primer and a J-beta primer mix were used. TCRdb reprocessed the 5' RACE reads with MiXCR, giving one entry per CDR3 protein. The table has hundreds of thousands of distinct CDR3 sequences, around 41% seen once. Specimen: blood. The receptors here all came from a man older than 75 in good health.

Written as DNA, the CDR3 is TGCAGCGTGGCTACAGGGGTAGATACTGAAGCTTTCTTT. Its translation: CSVATGVDTEAFF. The genes are TRBV29-1 and TRBJ1-1, with 7 bases aligning to TRBD1. The CDR3 runs to 13 residues. The germline gives CDR1 SQVTM, CDR2 ANQGSEA. J lost 5 bases, V lost 6 bases, and 9 bases had no gene match.

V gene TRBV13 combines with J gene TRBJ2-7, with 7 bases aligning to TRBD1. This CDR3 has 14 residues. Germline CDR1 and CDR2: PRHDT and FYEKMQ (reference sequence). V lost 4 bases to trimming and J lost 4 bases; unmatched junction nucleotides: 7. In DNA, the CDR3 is TGTGCCAGCAGCTCCAGGGGGAAAGAATACGAGCAGTACTTC. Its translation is CASSSRGKEYEQYF.

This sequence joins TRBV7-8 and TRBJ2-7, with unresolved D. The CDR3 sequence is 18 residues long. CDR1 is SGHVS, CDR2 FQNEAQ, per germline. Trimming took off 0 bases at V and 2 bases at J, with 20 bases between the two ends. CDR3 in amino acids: CASSLANPLDGRPYEQYF. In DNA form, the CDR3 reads TGTGCCAGCAGCTTAGCAAATCCCCTGGACGGACGACCCTACGAGCAGTACTTC. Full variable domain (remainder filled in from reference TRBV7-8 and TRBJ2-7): GAGVSQSPRYKVAKRGQDVALRCDPISGHVSLFWYQQALGQGPEFLTYFQNEAQLDKSGLPSDRFFAERPEGSVSTLKIQRTQQEDSAVYLCASSLANPLDGRPYEQYFGPGTRLTVT.

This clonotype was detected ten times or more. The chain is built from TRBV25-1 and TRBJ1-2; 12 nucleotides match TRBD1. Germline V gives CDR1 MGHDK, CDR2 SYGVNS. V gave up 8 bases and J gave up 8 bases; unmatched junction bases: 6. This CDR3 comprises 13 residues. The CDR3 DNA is TGTGCCAGCTGGGATGGGACAGGGGGCGGCTACACCTTC. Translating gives CASWDGTGGGYTF.

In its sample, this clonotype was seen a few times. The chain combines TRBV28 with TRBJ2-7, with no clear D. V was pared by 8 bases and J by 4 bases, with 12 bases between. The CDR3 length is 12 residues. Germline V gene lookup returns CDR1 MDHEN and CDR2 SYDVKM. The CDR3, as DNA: TGTGCCAGCTGTTCCCTGGGTTACGAGCAGTACTTC. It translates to CASCSLGYEQYF.

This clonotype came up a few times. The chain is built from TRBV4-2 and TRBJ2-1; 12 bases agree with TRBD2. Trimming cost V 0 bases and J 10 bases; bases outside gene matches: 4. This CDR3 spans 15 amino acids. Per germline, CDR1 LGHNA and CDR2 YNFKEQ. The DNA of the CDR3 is TGTGCCAGCAGCCAAGATGGGCTAGCGGGGGGGGAGCAGTTCTTC. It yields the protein CASSQDGLAGGEQFF.

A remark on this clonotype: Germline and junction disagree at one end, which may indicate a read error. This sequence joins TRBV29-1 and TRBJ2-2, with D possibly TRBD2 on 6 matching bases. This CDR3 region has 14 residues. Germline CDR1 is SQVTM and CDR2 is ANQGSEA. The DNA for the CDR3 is TGCAGCTTTGAGGAGGCGGGATCGGGCGGGGAGCTGTTTTTT. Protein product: CSFEEAGSGGELFF.

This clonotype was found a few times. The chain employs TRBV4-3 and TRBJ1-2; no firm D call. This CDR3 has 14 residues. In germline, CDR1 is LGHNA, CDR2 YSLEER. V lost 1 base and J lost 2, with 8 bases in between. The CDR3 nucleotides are TGCGCCAGCAGCCAAGGGGAAGGGAACTATGGCTACACCTTC. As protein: CASSQGEGNYGYTF.

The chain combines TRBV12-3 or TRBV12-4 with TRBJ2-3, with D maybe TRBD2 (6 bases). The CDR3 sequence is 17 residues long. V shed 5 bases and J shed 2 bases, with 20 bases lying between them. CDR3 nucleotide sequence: TGTGCCAGCAGTCCACTAGGAGAGGGACTCACCACAGATACGCAGTATTTT. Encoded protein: CASSPLGEGLTTDTQYF.

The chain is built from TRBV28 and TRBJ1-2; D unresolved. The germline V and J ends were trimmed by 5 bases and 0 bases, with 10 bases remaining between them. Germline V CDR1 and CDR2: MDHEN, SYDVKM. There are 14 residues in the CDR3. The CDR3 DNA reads TGTGCCAGCAGTCCGCGACCGTCTAACTATGGCTACACCTTC. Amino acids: CASSPRPSNYGYTF.

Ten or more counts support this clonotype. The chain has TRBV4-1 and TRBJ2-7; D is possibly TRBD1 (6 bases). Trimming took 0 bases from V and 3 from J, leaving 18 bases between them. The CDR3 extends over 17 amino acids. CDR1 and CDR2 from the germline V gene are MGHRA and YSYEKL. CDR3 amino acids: CASSQDLKTGRVYEQYF. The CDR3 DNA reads TGCGCCAGCAGCCAAGATCTAAAGACAGGCAGGGTCTACGAGCAGTACTTC.